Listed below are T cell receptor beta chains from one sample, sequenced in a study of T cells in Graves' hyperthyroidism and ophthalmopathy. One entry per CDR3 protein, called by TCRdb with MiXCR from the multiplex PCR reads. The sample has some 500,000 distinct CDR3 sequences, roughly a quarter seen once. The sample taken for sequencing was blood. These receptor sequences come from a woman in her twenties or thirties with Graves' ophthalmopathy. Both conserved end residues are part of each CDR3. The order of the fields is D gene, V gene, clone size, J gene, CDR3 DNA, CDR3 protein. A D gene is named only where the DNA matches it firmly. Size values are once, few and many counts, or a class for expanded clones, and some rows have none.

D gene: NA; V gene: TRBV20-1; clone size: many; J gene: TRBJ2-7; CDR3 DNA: TGCAGTGCGCGACAGACCTACGAGCAGTACTTC; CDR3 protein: CSARQTYEQYF
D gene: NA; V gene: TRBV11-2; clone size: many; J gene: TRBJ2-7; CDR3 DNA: TGTGCCAGCAGCTCAACTCAGTACTACGAGCAGTACTTC; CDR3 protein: CASSSTQYYEQYF
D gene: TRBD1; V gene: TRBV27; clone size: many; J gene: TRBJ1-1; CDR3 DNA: TGTGCCAGCAGTATACGACAGGGAAACACTGAAGCTTTCTTT; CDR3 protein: CASSIRQGNTEAFF
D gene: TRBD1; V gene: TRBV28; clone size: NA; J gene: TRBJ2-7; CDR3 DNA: TGTGCCAGCACCTCTCCGGGACAGGGCGGCGAGCAGTACTTC; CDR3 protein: CASTSPGQGGEQYF
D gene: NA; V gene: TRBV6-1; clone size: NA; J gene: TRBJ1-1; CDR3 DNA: TGTGCCAGCAGTCGCCACAGGGCTACTGAAGCTTTCTTT; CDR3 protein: CASSRHRATEAFF
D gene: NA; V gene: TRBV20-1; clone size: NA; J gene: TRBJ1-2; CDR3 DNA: TGCAGTGCTAGAGAGTCAGGGTCCTATGGCTACACCTTC; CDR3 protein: CSARESGSYGYTF
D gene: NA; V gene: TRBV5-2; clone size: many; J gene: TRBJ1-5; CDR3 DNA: TGTGCCAGCAACTCCGGGACAGGGGGCGCGGTTCAGCCCCAGCATTTT; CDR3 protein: CASNSGTGGAVQPQHF
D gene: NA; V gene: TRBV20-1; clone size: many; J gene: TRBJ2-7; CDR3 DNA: TGCAGTGCTAGACCGGTTTCCGTCTACGAGCAGTACTTC; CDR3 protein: CSARPVSVYEQYF
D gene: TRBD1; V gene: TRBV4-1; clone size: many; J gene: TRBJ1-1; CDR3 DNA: TGCGCCAGCAGCCTGGACAGGTCGGTAACTGAAGCTTTCTTT; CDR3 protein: CASSLDRSVTEAFF
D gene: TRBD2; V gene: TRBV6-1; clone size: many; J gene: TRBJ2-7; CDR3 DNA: TGTGCCAGCCAAGATCAGGTAGCGGGATCCTACGAGCAGTACTTC; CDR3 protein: CASQDQVAGSYEQYF
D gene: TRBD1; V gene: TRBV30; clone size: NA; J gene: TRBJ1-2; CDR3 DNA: TGTGCCTGGAGCCCTACAGGGGACAACGGCTACACCTTC; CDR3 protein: CAWSPTGDNGYTF